This T cell receptor beta chain was identified during a study of technical replicates of blood from a handful of donors (dated by TCRdb to about 2017). Notes on this clone: Its antigen is unknown. Base qualities were left out, and no much larger clone turns up one base away.

For this chain, trimming is 0 bases at the V end and 6 bases at the J end, and the number of junction bases without a gene match is 5. The CDR3 has 15 amino acids, counting the end cysteine and phenylalanine. Solely the CDR3 DNA is kept, with 45 bases framed from the first base. CDR1 and CDR2 are drawn from the germline V gene: SGHRS, YFSETQ. The library was made by the immunoSEQ multiplex PCR assay. TCRdb mirrors the immuneACCESS table, restricted to in-frame sequences. Some clones are absent from its copies; in checked studies, under half trace to an unresolved V gene, and the reason for the others is unknown. This sample comprises around 84,000 clones, roughly 98% of them detected only once. Together, the top ten hold around 0.15% of the sample.

This receptor was taken from a human donor in good health. The V and J segments used are TRBV5-1 and TRBJ2-2, with 7 central nucleotides matching TRBD1. The source material was T cells isolated from PBMCs. The nucleotide sequence reads TGCGCCAGCAGCTTGGCCAGGCAGGGGGCCGGGGAGCTGTTTTTT. This translates into CASSLARQGAGELFF.